This entry lists 20 T cell receptor beta chains sequenced from one sample in a study of T cell responses to AZD1222 COVID-19 vaccine. Using immunoSEQ multiplex PCR, the repertoire was profiled, and TCRdb retains in-frame clones only, with some absent. The profile covers roughly 100,000 clones, with around nine tenths appearing a single time and 3.3% taken by the ten largest. Here the sequenced sample was peripheral blood, taken 28 days after the second dose of the MenACWY control vaccine. The receptors shown here come from an adult who received the MenACWY meningococcal vaccine as a control.

The V gene is TRBV2, the J gene TRBJ2-2; 11 nucleotides line up with TRBD2. Germline CDR1 SNHLY, CDR2 FYNNEI. The CDR3 has 15 residues. Germline trimming cut 1 base from V and 5 bases from J; bases unmatched to any gene: 0. The CDR3 nucleotides are TGTGCCAGCAGTGAAGGACTAGCGGGGACCGGGGAGCTGTTTTTT. Its translation: CASSEGLAGTGELFF.

The J gene is TRBJ1-6, the V gene TRBV7-2; the D is unclear. The germline CDR1 and CDR2 sequences are SGHTA and FQGNSA. The ends were cut back, 1 base at V and 7 bases at J, with 8 bases in the middle. The CDR3 is made up of 14 amino acids. CDR3 loop: CASSLVLGNSPLHF. The CDR3 coding sequence is TGTGCCAGCAGCTTAGTATTAGGGAATTCACCCCTCCACTTT. Looking up the rest from reference TRBV7-2 and TRBJ1-6 gives the full variable domain: GAGVSQSPSNKVTEKGKDVELRCDPISGHTALYWYRQSLGQGLEFLIYFQGNSAPDKSGLPSDRFSAERTGGSVSTLTIQRTQQEDSAVYLCASSLVLGNSPLHFGNGTRLTVT.

J is TRBJ1-1 and V is TRBV5-4; D possibly corresponds to TRBD1 (5 bases). The CDR3 spans 14 residues. The germline V gene encodes CDR1 SGHNT and CDR2 YYREEE (reference sequence). V dropped 3 bases and J dropped 7 bases, with 16 bases sitting between them. In DNA, the CDR3 is TGTGCCAGCAGCTCGGAGTCTTACAGGAATGAAGCTTTCTTT. Translating it yields CASSSESYRNEAFF.

The rearrangement uses TRBV28 and TRBJ1-2, with TRBD1 identical over 9 bases. V shed 5 bases and J 13 bases; nucleotides not matched to a gene: 14. This CDR3 has 14 amino acids. Germline assignment: CDR1 MDHEN and CDR2 SYDVKM. The CDR3 nucleotides are TGTGCCAGCAGTCGTTTACCGGGACAGGGCGGGTGCACCTTC. Amino acid sequence: CASSRLPGQGGCTF.

This clone appeared a few times. This chain uses TRBV7-2 with TRBJ2-5, with D possibly TRBD1 on 6 matching bases. The V and J ends lost 5 bases and 2 bases respectively, with 15 bases between them. Germline V gene lookup returns CDR1 SGHTA and CDR2 FQGNSA. The CDR3 totals 15 residues. The CDR3 loop is CASSPYRTVQETQYF. In nucleotides, the CDR3 is TGTGCCAGCAGCCCCTACCGGACAGTACAAGAGACCCAGTACTTC.

This clone was counted only a few times. This chain joins TRBV11-1 and TRBJ1-2; D is uncertain. V gave up 5 bases and J gave up 2 bases, with 9 bases separating them. This CDR3 region has 13 residues. Germline V gene sequence: CDR1 SGHAT, CDR2 FQDESV (reference sequence). CDR3: CASSPNSNYGYTF. The CDR3 bases are TGTGCCAGCAGCCCGAACAGCAACTATGGCTACACCTTC.

The chain combines TRBV4-1 with TRBJ1-1; a weak D match, TRBD1 (6 bases). The CDR3 spans 15 residues. Germline CDR1 and CDR2: MGHRA and YSYEKL. V was pared by 0 bases and J by 3 bases, with 11 bases between. This CDR3 reads CASSQEGGGYTEAFF. As DNA, the CDR3 is TGCGCCAGCAGCCAAGAGGGGGGCGGGTACACTGAAGCTTTCTTT.

This sequence joins TRBV4-2 and TRBJ2-1; 10 nucleotides line up with TRBD1. Germline loops: CDR1 LGHNA, CDR2 YNFKEQ. V lost 2 bases, J lost 6 bases, and 7 bases stayed unmatched. The CDR3 spans 16 residues. The DNA for the CDR3 is TGTGCCAGCAGCCAAAGAGGACAGGGGGTTACCAATGAGCAGTTCTTC. Its protein product is CASSQRGQGVTNEQFF.

The chain recombines TRBV5-1 with TRBJ2-7, with a possible D match to TRBD1 (6 bases). With 4 bases removed from V and 6 bases from J, the gap between germline ends came to 23 bases. The germline CDR1 and CDR2 sequences are SGHRS and YFSETQ. This CDR3 contains 16 residues. DNA of the CDR3: TGCGCCAGCAGCATTCAACAGGGTCAGGCTGCGACCGAGCAGTACTTC. Translated: CASSIQQGQAATEQYF.

This clone was seen only once. V gene TRBV28 combines with J gene TRBJ1-2, with TRBD1 identical over 7 bases. CDR1 is MDHEN and CDR2 is SYDVKM in the germline V gene. The CDR3 loop spans 18 amino acids. Unmatched junction bases numbered 15, after V lost 5 bases and J lost 0 bases. CDR3 DNA sequence: TGTGCCAGCAGTCCCAGGGGGGTTGGTCTCACTTCTAACTATGGCTACACCTTC. Its protein is CASSPRGVGLTSNYGYTF.

V usage is TRBV2 and J usage is TRBJ1-4, with D possibly being TRBD1 (5 bases). Germline V CDR1 and CDR2: SNHLY, FYNNEI. V lost 5 bases, J lost 4 bases, and 8 bases lay in between. This CDR3 is built from 13 residues. The DNA for the CDR3 is TGTGCCAGCAGTCGCAGGGATAATGAAAAACTGTTTTTT. As protein: CASSRRDNEKLFF.

V and J are TRBV4-1 and TRBJ2-2; 9 bases fit TRBD1. This CDR3 has 17 residues. V lost 3 bases and J lost 2; bases outside the gene matches: 7. CDR1 is MGHRA, CDR2 YSYEKL, per germline. CDR3 DNA sequence: TGCGCCAGCAGCCAGCTCGGGACAGGGAAAAACACCGGGGAGCTGTTTTTT. As protein: CASSQLGTGKNTGELFF.

The sample holds one count of this clone. The J gene is TRBJ2-7, the V gene TRBV5-1; tentative D call: TRBD1 (5 bases). The length of the CDR3 is 13 residues. V lost 2 bases and J 7 bases, leaving 13 bases between the germline ends. Germline V gene lookup returns CDR1 SGHRS and CDR2 YFSETQ. CDR3 in amino acids: CASSFWQGSEQYF. In DNA form, the CDR3 reads TGCGCCAGCAGCTTCTGGCAGGGATCGGAGCAGTACTTC.

This chain uses TRBV6-1 with TRBJ1-5; no clear D. The germline V and J ends were trimmed by 1 base and 0 bases, with 13 bases remaining between them. CDR1 and CDR2 from the germline V gene are MNHNS and SASEGT. The CDR3 is made up of 17 amino acids. The CDR3 here is CASSEVSLLYSNQPQHF. The CDR3 bases are TGTGCCAGCAGTGAAGTGTCACTGTTGTATAGCAATCAGCCCCAGCATTTT.

The chain is built from TRBV6-5 and TRBJ2-1, with 12 nucleotides matching TRBD2. The CDR3 totals 14 residues. Germline CDR1 and CDR2: MNHEY and SVGAGI. V dropped 4 bases and J dropped 8; count of bases not matched to a gene: 3. The CDR3 sequence: CASSFRTSGDEQFF. The CDR3, as DNA: TGTGCCAGCAGTTTTCGGACTAGCGGGGATGAGCAGTTCTTC.

The chain links TRBV18 to TRBJ1-2; 8 nucleotides match TRBD1. Germline CDR1 KGHSH, CDR2 LQKENI. V gave up 4 bases and J gave up 8 bases; unmatched junction bases: 6. The length of the CDR3 is 13 residues. CDR3 region: CASSLDRDQGYTF. CDR3 sequence (DNA): TGTGCCAGCTCACTGGACAGGGATCAGGGCTACACCTTC.

In this sample, this clone turned up a few times. For the CDR3, the DNA is TGTGCCAGCAGCCAAGCGGGACAGGGGACAGGAAAACTGTTTTTT. Protein product: CASSQAGQGTGKLFF. The chain employs TRBV4-2 and TRBJ1-4, with TRBD1 matching 10 bases. The CDR3 has 15 amino acids. V shed 1 base and J 10 bases; nucleotides not matched to a gene: 6. Germline CDR1 reads LGHNA; CDR2 reads YNFKEQ.

The genes are TRBV6-1 and TRBJ2-7, with D unresolved. Between the trimmed V and J ends, which lost 2 bases and 8 bases, there was a span of 13 bases. Germline V gives CDR1 MNHNS, CDR2 SASEGT. This CDR3 has 13 amino acids. The CDR3 loop reads CASSEIMRGKQYF. CDR3 nucleotides: TGTGCCAGCAGTGAAATTATGCGCGGTAAGCAGTACTTC.

V gene TRBV15 combines with J gene TRBJ1-6; 9 positions match TRBD1. With V trimmed by 3 bases and J by 10 bases, 7 bases remained unmatched. The CDR3 is 15 amino acids. The V gene's germline CDR1 is LNHNV and CDR2 YYDKDF (reference sequence). The CDR3 here is CATSRPDRGRSPLHF. The CDR3 DNA follows: TGTGCCACCAGCAGGCCAGACAGGGGGAGGTCACCCCTCCACTTT.

This sequence joins TRBV7-3 and TRBJ2-1; D is uncertain. CDR1 is SGHTA, CDR2 FQGTGA, per germline. Trimming pared 6 bases from V and 2 bases from J, leaving 14 bases between. This CDR3 region has 15 residues. The CDR3 loop reads CASSPRGLPYNEQFF. CDR3 coding DNA: TGTGCCAGCAGTCCCCGAGGCCTCCCCTACAATGAGCAGTTCTTC.